The entry below describes one T cell receptor beta chain. The CDR3 loop spans 16 amino acids. V dropped 5 bases and J dropped 5; count of bases not matched to a gene: 8. Germline CDR1 reads SNHLY; CDR2 reads FYNNEI. The data stem from a study of blood T cell repertoires in COVID-19. The repertoire was sequenced with immunoSEQ multiplex PCR; TCRdb's copy has only in-frame clones and lacks some. In the table there are approximately 190,000 clones, 88% of which are singletons. This clonotype was sampled from a man aged 35 to 55 with active or convalescent COVID-19. Sequenced input: peripheral blood. The J gene is TRBJ1-5, the V gene TRBV2; 11 bases match TRBD1. The CDR3 loop is CASSKAGTGGYQPQHF. DNA of the CDR3: TGTGCCAGCAGTAAGGCCGGGACAGGGGGTTATCAGCCCCAGCATTTT.